Below, 10 T cell receptor beta chains from the same sample are listed, as sequenced in a study of neoadjuvant anti-PD-1 for oral cavity cancer. Sequencing was performed with immunoSEQ multiplex PCR; in TCRdb, only in-frame clones are kept and a portion is missing. The sample contains about 6,000 clones, 60% of which appear only once. The sequences come from tumor tissue, collected before nivolumab (anti-PD-1) treatment. The receptors were gathered from a person aged 40 to 85 with oral cavity squamous cell carcinoma.

This clone was found a few times. The rearrangement uses TRBV5-1 and TRBJ2-7; possible D gene TRBD1, 5 bases. The CDR3 length is 15 residues. Trimming cost V 0 bases and J 3 bases, with 13 bases left between them. Germline V gene data show CDR1 as SGHRS and CDR2 as YFSETQ. Here the CDR3 reads CASSLAANRGYEQYF. CDR3 nucleotides: TGCGCCAGCAGCTTGGCGGCCAATAGGGGCTACGAGCAGTACTTC.

The rearrangement joins TRBV5-1 to TRBJ2-7, with D perhaps being TRBD1 or TRBD2 (5 bases each). V was cut by 0 bases and J by 4 bases, with 11 bases left in between. The CDR3 contains 14 residues. The germline V gene encodes CDR1 SGHRS and CDR2 YFSETQ. The CDR3 loop reads CASSLDEGRYEQYF. Here the CDR3 DNA reads TGCGCCAGCAGCTTGGACGAGGGGCGGTACGAGCAGTACTTC.

This sequence joins TRBV7-3 and TRBJ2-3; 8 bases line up with TRBD2. Per the germline V gene, CDR1 is SGHTA and CDR2 is FQGTGA. With V trimmed by 5 bases and J by 2 bases, 3 bases remained unmatched. This CDR3 is built from 14 residues. CDR3 in DNA: TGTGCCAGCAGCCCTGGACTAGCCACAGATACGCAGTATTTT. Its translation is CASSPGLATDTQYF.

The rearrangement uses TRBV5-1 and TRBJ1-4; tentative D call: TRBD1 (6 bases). The V gene lost 0 bases and the J gene lost 7 bases, with 10 bases spanning the gap. This CDR3 is built from 14 residues. Germline CDR1 SGHRS, CDR2 YFSETQ. CDR3 protein: CASSLEGGSEKLFF. CDR3 DNA sequence: TGCGCCAGCAGCTTGGAAGGGGGAAGTGAAAAACTGTTTTTT. Full variable domain (missing parts from reference TRBV5-1 and TRBJ1-4): KAGVTQTPRYLIKTRGQQVTLSCSPISGHRSVSWYQQTPGQGLQFLFEYFSETQRNKGNFPGRFSGRQFSNSRSEMNVSTLELGDSALYLCASSLEGGSEKLFFGSGTQLSVL.

This sequence joins TRBV23-1 and TRBJ1-2; D unresolved. TRBV23-1 is an open reading frame whose function is uncertain. Trimming left V 4 bases short and J 6 bases short, with 12 bases between. The CDR3 runs 13 residues. CDR3 region: CASSPRGGNGYTF. The CDR3 nucleotides read TGCGCCAGCAGTCCCAGAGGTGGGAATGGCTACACCTTC.

V usage is TRBV27 and J usage is TRBJ2-1; 7 nucleotides line up with TRBD1. The CDR3 spans 13 residues. Germline V gene data show CDR1 as MNHEY and CDR2 as SMNVEV (reference sequence). V shed 6 bases and J 5 bases; nucleotides not matched to a gene: 4. This chain's CDR3 is CASSLGTDNEQFF. DNA for the CDR3: TGTGCCAGCAGCCTCGGGACAGACAATGAGCAGTTCTTC.

This chain joins TRBV2 and TRBJ2-7; D is possibly TRBD1 (5 bases). The V gene lost 5 bases and the J gene lost 5 bases, with 16 bases spanning the gap. The CDR3 covers 14 residues. The germline gives CDR1 SNHLY, CDR2 FYNNEI. CDR3 amino acids: CASSTGLLGNEQYF. Written as DNA, the CDR3 is TGTGCCAGCAGTACAGGCCTCTTAGGGAACGAGCAGTACTTC.

This clone was recorded only once. The rearrangement joins TRBV18 to TRBJ1-4; perhaps TRBD1 as D (5 bases). The CDR3 contains 17 residues. Looked up from germline, CDR1 is KGHSH and CDR2 is LQKENI. The V end lost 6 bases, the J end lost 6 bases, and 23 bases lay between the germline ends. CDR3 protein: CASSQGVAGTGDEKLFF. DNA of the CDR3: TGTGCCAGCTCCCAAGGCGTGGCCGGGACCGGTGATGAAAAACTGTTTTTT.

The chain has TRBV4-1 and TRBJ1-5; D gene uncertain. Trimming stripped 0 bases from V and 7 bases from J, with 13 bases between. The CDR3 runs 15 residues. Looked up from germline, CDR1 is MGHRA and CDR2 is YSYEKL. CDR3 in DNA: TGCGCCAGCAGCCAAGAAAGTCGGGGAGGACAGCCCCAGCATTTT. It yields the protein CASSQESRGGQPQHF.

The chain employs TRBV7-3 and TRBJ1-1, with 7 nucleotides matching TRBD1. Germline trimming cut 5 bases from V and 3 bases from J; bases unmatched to any gene: 3. Germline V lookup: CDR1 SGHTA, CDR2 FQGTGA. The length of the CDR3 is 13 residues. The CDR3 region has the DNA TGTGCCAGCAGCCAGGGGGGGTACACTGAAGCTTTCTTT. This encodes CASSQGGYTEAFF.